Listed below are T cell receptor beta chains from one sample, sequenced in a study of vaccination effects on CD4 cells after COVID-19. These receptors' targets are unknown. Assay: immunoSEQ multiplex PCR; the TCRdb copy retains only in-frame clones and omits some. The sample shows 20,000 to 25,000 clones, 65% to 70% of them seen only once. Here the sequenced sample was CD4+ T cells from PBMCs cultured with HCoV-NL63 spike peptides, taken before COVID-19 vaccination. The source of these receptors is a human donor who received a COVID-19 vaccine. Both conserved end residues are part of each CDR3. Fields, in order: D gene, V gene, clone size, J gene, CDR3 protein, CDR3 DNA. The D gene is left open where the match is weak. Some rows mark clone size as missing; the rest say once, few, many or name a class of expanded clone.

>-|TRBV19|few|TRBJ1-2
CASSISGVGYTF
TGTGCCAGTAGTATTTCCGGAGTTGGCTACACCTTC
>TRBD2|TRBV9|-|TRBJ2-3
CASSVVPSGSSDTQYF
TGTGCCAGCAGCGTAGTTCCTAGCGGGAGTTCAGATACGCAGTATTTT
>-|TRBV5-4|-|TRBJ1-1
CASNSPGASRSEAFF
TGTGCCAGCAATTCTCCAGGGGCGAGCCGATCTGAAGCTTTCTTT
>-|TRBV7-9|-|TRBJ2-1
CASSSPRANEQFF
TGTGCCAGCAGCTCCCCCCGGGCAAATGAGCAGTTCTTC
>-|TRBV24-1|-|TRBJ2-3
CAVRSSSTDTQYF
TGTGCCGTCAGGTCCTCTAGCACAGATACGCAGTATTTT
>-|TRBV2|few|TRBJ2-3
CASSEIEDTQYF
TGTGCCAGCAGTGAAATCGAGGATACGCAGTATTTT
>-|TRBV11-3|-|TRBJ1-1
CASSRTERTEAFF
TGTGCCAGCAGCCGGACAGAGAGGACTGAAGCTTTCTTT
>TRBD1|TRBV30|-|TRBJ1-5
CACQTTGGNQPQHF
TGTGCCTGTCAGACGACAGGGGGCAATCAGCCCCAGCATTTT
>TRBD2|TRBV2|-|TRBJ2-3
CASRIGGTKGDTQYF
TGTGCCAGCAGGATCGGGGGGACGAAGGGGGATACGCAGTATTTT
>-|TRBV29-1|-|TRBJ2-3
CSVEQGRTDTQYF
TGCAGCGTTGAGCAGGGGCGCACAGATACGCAGTATTTT